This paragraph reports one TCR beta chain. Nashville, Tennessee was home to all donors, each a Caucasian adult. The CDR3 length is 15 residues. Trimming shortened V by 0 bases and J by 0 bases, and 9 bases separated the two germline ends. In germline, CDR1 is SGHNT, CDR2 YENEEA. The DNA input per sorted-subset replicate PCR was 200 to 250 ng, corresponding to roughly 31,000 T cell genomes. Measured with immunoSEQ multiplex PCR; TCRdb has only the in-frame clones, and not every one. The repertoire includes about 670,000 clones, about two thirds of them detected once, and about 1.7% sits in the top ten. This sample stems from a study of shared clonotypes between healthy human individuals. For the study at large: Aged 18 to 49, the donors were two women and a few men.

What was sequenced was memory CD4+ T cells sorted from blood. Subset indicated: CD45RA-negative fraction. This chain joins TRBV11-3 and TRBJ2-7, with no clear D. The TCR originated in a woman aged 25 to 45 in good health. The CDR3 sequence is CASSLDMVSSYEQYF. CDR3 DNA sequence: TGTGCCAGCAGCTTAGACATGGTAAGCTCCTACGAGCAGTACTTC.